These 27 T cell receptor beta chains originate from one sample sequenced in a study of OX40 agonist ivuxolimab in advanced cancers. Here immunoSEQ multiplex PCR was the method, and the copy in TCRdb shows in-frame clones only, minus some. The repertoire holds tens of thousands of clones, with 91% as singletons. Sample: CD4+ or CD8+ T cells sorted from blood, taken in a trial of the OX40 agonist ivuxolimab. The receptors here all came from an adult with an advanced solid tumor such as melanoma, head and neck, liver or kidney cancer.

The chain has TRBV11-3 and TRBJ2-1; tentative D call: TRBD2 (6 bases). V was trimmed by 7 bases and J by 2 bases, leaving 15 bases between them. Germline V gives CDR1 SGHNT, CDR2 YENEEA. CDR3 length equals 15 residues. CDR3 sequence reads: CASTFRDSTYNEQFF. CDR3 nucleotide sequence: TGTGCCAGCACCTTCCGGGACTCAACCTACAATGAGCAGTTCTTC. Together with reference TRBV11-3 and TRBJ2-1, the CDR3 gives the full variable domain: EAGVVQSPRYKIIEKKQPVAFWCNPISGHNTLYWYLQNLGQGPELLIRYENEEAVDDSQLPKDRFSAERLKGVDSTLKIQPAELGDSAVYLCASTFRDSTYNEQFFGPGTRLTVL.

The J gene is TRBJ2-3, the V gene TRBV15; 10 nucleotides align to TRBD2. Losses at the gene ends were 5 bases for V and 5 bases for J; bases not matched to a gene: 10. The length of the CDR3 is 16 residues. CDR1 is LNHNV and CDR2 is YYDKDF in the germline V gene (reference sequence). CDR3 sequence (DNA): TGTGCCACCAGCTCCCAGCGGGAGGGCCCTGAAGATACGCAGTATTTT. Protein product: CATSSQREGPEDTQYF.

The chain joins TRBV7-2 to TRBJ2-6; unclear D gene. Per germline, CDR1 SGHTA and CDR2 FQGNSA. Trimming left V 0 bases short and J 4 bases short, with 4 bases between. This CDR3 has 14 residues. CDR3 loop: CASSLAHGANVLTF. DNA for the CDR3: TGTGCCAGCAGCTTAGCGCACGGGGCCAACGTCCTGACTTTC. The full variable domain, completed using reference TRBV7-2 and TRBJ2-6, is GAGVSQSPSNKVTEKGKDVELRCDPISGHTALYWYRQSLGQGLEFLIYFQGNSAPDKSGLPSDRFSAERTGGSVSTLTIQRTQQEDSAVYLCASSLAHGANVLTFGAGSRLTVL.

This clone was observed a single time. The chain carries TRBV5-1 and TRBJ2-7, with 7 bases aligning to TRBD1. The junction had 7 bases not matched to a gene; V was cut back by 0 bases and J by 7 bases. The germline V gene has CDR1 SGHRS and CDR2 YFSETQ. This CDR3 has 14 residues. In DNA, the CDR3 is TGCGCCAGCAGCTTGGAGGGGGCACTGCGGGAGCAGTACTTC. Residues: CASSLEGALREQYF.

This chain uses TRBV9 with TRBJ2-7; 9 bases fit TRBD2. Germline lookup yields CDR1 SGDLS and CDR2 YYNGEE. The CDR3 totals 15 residues. V gave up 3 bases and J gave up 1 base; unmatched junction bases: 5. This CDR3 reads CASSARAGGSYEQYF. The CDR3 coding sequence is TGTGCCAGCAGCGCGAGGGCGGGAGGGTCCTACGAGCAGTACTTC.

The V and J genes are TRBV19 and TRBJ1-3; a weak D match, TRBD1 (6 bases). The V gene's germline CDR1 is LNHDA and CDR2 SQIVND (reference sequence). V lost 5 bases and J 8 bases, leaving 16 bases between the germline ends. CDR3 size: 14 residues. The CDR3 sequence: CASSPQVGADTIYF. CDR3 bases: TGTGCCAGTAGTCCTCAGGTGGGGGCGGACACCATATATTTT.

The chain combines TRBV7-9 with TRBJ2-5, with TRBD2 matching 12 bases. V was pared by 1 base and J by 4 bases, with 13 bases of the junction left unmatched. The germline V gene encodes CDR1 SEHNR and CDR2 FQNEAQ (reference sequence). There are 19 residues in the CDR3. The CDR3, as DNA: TGTGCCAGCAGCTTAGGGTTGTCTAGCGGGAGGGCCCGAGTAGAGACCCAGTACTTC. Translation gives CASSLGLSSGRARVETQYF.

The genes are TRBV2 and TRBJ2-5; possible D gene TRBD2, 6 bases. The CDR3 length is 14 residues. Germline V gene lookup returns CDR1 SNHLY and CDR2 FYNNEI. V was pared by 4 bases and J by 5 bases, with 14 bases between. The CDR3 sequence is CASSVLTSSETQYF. The CDR3 DNA reads as TGTGCCAGCAGTGTACTCACTAGCTCGGAGACCCAGTACTTC.

This chain joins TRBV6-1 and TRBJ2-7; tentatively, D is TRBD2 (5 bases). The CDR3 has 14 amino acids. Germline V gives CDR1 MNHNS, CDR2 SASEGT. Deletions cut 6 bases from V and 4 bases from J, with 16 bases between. The CDR3 here is CASSKTLSGYEQYF. CDR3 nucleotides: TGTGCCAGCAGCAAGACTCTCTCGGGATACGAGCAGTACTTC.

The J gene is TRBJ2-1, the V gene TRBV5-6; D is perhaps TRBD1 (6 bases). CDR1 SGHDT and CDR2 YYEEEE come from the germline V gene. V shed 5 bases and J shed 0 bases, with 12 bases lying between them. CDR3 length equals 15 residues. The CDR3: CASRSTGSSYNEQFF. In DNA form, the CDR3 reads TGTGCCAGCAGGAGTACAGGGAGCTCCTACAATGAGCAGTTCTTC.

This clone was seen a few times. The chain uses TRBV27 and TRBJ2-2; 8 bases are shared with TRBD1. CDR1 is MNHEY, CDR2 SMNVEV, per germline (reference sequence). The CDR3 runs to 14 residues. With 6 bases clipped from V and 3 bases from J, the junction kept 3 bases outside the gene matches. The CDR3 loop is CASRKQGDTGELFF. The CDR3, as DNA: TGTGCCAGCAGGAAACAGGGGGACACCGGGGAGCTGTTTTTT.

The chain employs TRBV9 and TRBJ2-2; unclear D gene. Germline assignment: CDR1 SGDLS and CDR2 YYNGEE. The CDR3 covers 15 residues. V was clipped by 4 bases and J by 6 bases, with 16 bases between them. Written as DNA, the CDR3 is TGTGCCAGCAGCCCCACCGTGGGCTCGGCCGGGGAGCTGTTTTTT. Translation gives CASSPTVGSAGELFF.

This sequence joins TRBV5-1 and TRBJ2-7, with 9 bases matching TRBD1. Germline V CDR1 and CDR2: SGHRS, YFSETQ. The CDR3 extends over 15 amino acids. J was trimmed by 1 base and V by 3 bases; bases with no gene match: 5. The CDR3 nucleotides are TGCGCCAGCAGCTGGGGACAGGGTTTATCCTACGAGCAGTACTTC. Amino acid sequence: CASSWGQGLSYEQYF.

The rearrangement uses TRBV7-3 and TRBJ2-2; 8 positions agree with TRBD2. Germline CDR1 and CDR2: SGHTA and FQGTGA. The V gene end was trimmed by 5 bases and the J gene end by 2 bases; junction bases not matched to a gene: 4. The CDR3 length is 15 residues. The CDR3 region is CASSHSGTNTGELFF. In DNA, the CDR3 is TGTGCCAGCAGCCATAGCGGGACTAACACCGGGGAGCTGTTTTTT.

The chain combines TRBV29-1 with TRBJ2-7; 11 bases map to TRBD1. CDR3 length equals 15 residues. Looked up from germline, CDR1 is SQVTM and CDR2 is ANQGSEA. Unmatched junction bases numbered 10, after V lost 6 bases and J lost 3 bases. The DNA of the CDR3 is TGCAGCGTCCTCTTCCGGGACAGGGGGTTCTACGAGCAGTACTTC. Protein: CSVLFRDRGFYEQYF.

The rearrangement joins TRBV28 to TRBJ1-1; 7 bases fit TRBD1. CDR3 length equals 14 residues. The V and J ends lost 5 bases and 1 base, in that order; junction bases with no gene match: 4. CDR1 and CDR2 from the germline V gene are MDHEN and SYDVKM. The CDR3 reads CASSEGAGNTEAFF. The CDR3 DNA sequence: TGTGCCAGCAGTGAGGGGGCGGGGAACACTGAAGCTTTCTTT. Based on the CDR3 plus reference TRBV28 and TRBJ1-1, the full variable domain is DVKVTQSSRYLVKRTGEKVFLECVQDMDHENMFWYRQDPGLGLRLIYFSYDVKMKEKGDIPEGYSVSREKKERFSLILESASTNQTSMYLCASSEGAGNTEAFFGQGTRLTVV.

The chain is built from TRBV9 and TRBJ2-3, with D unclear. From germline, CDR1 is SGDLS and CDR2 YYNGEE. The CDR3 has 13 amino acids. V shed 4 bases and J shed 4 bases, with 10 bases lying between them. CDR3 coding DNA: TGTGCCAGCAGCTTACGATTATCAGATACGCAGTATTTT. This encodes CASSLRLSDTQYF.

The chain couples TRBV19 to TRBJ1-3; D might be TRBD1 (5 bases). The CDR3 sequence is 14 residues long. The germline V and J ends were trimmed by 4 bases and 3 bases, with 10 bases remaining between them. Germline CDR1 LNHDA, CDR2 SQIVND (reference sequence). The chain's CDR3 is CASSRGYDGNTIYF. The CDR3 region has the DNA TGTGCCAGTAGTAGGGGGTACGATGGAAACACCATATATTTT.

This clone was seen a handful of times. The chain combines TRBV6-6 with TRBJ2-7; TRBD1 matches at 8 bases. The CDR3 contains 15 residues. V shed 4 bases, J shed 4 bases, and the junction held 9 bases outside the gene matches. Germline loops: CDR1 MNHNY, CDR2 SVGAGI (reference sequence). Here the CDR3 reads CASSSTITGGYEQYF. The CDR3 DNA is TGTGCCAGCAGTTCCACCATAACAGGGGGATACGAGCAGTACTTC.

The chain uses TRBV7-2 and TRBJ2-3, with D tentatively TRBD2 (5 bases). Germline V lookup: CDR1 SGHTA, CDR2 FQGNSA. The CDR3 runs 14 residues. V lost 5 bases, J lost 2 bases, and 11 bases lay in between. In DNA, the CDR3 is TGTGCCAGCAGCCCACAGCGGTTCACAGATACGCAGTATTTT. Residues: CASSPQRFTDTQYF. The full variable domain, completed using reference TRBV7-2 and TRBJ2-3, is GAGVSQSPSNKVTEKGKDVELRCDPISGHTALYWYRQSLGQGLEFLIYFQGNSAPDKSGLPSDRFSAERTGGSVSTLTIQRTQQEDSAVYLCASSPQRFTDTQYFGPGTRLTVL.

The chain is built from TRBV4-1 and TRBJ2-1; weak D call: TRBD2 (5 bases). Trimming removed 0 bases at V and 0 bases at J, with 12 bases between. The CDR3 runs to 17 residues. Germline CDR1 reads MGHRA; CDR2 reads YSYEKL. The CDR3 DNA reads as TGCGCCAGCAGCCAAGAGCCCCACGGAGGCTCCTACAATGAGCAGTTCTTC. This gives the protein CASSQEPHGGSYNEQFF.

J is TRBJ2-1 and V is TRBV13, with TRBD2 matching 7 bases. V trimming: 5 bases; J trimming: 7 bases; junction bases outside the gene matches: 11. The CDR3 has 15 amino acids. CDR1 is PRHDT, CDR2 FYEKMQ, per germline (reference sequence). The CDR3 DNA sequence: TGTGCCAGCAGCCCTCCCCGCGGGAGTGGAAATGAGCAGTTCTTC. Its protein is CASSPPRGSGNEQFF. The whole variable domain, remainder taken from reference TRBV13 and TRBJ2-1, is AAGVIQSPRHLIKEKRETATLKCYPIPRHDTVYWYQQGPGQDPQFLISFYEKMQSDKGSIPDRFSAQQFSDYHSELNMSSLELGDSALYFCASSPPRGSGNEQFFGPGTRLTVL.

This clone came up once. The chain combines TRBV7-9 with TRBJ1-1; 7 bases align to TRBD1. The CDR3 is made up of 13 amino acids. Looked up from germline, CDR1 is SEHNR and CDR2 is FQNEAQ (reference sequence). The ends lost 2 bases at V and 8 bases at J; junction bases unmatched: 5. The CDR3 DNA reads TGTGCCAGCAGCTTATTGACAGGGACGGAAGCTTTCTTT. This encodes CASSLLTGTEAFF.

The rearrangement joins TRBV19 to TRBJ2-3; D might be TRBD1 or TRBD2, each matching 5 bases. The V gene's germline CDR1 is LNHDA and CDR2 SQIVND (reference sequence). The CDR3 runs 16 residues. V gave up 7 bases and J gave up 0 bases, with 17 bases separating them. The CDR3: CASTRPGALSTDTQYF. CDR3 nucleotide sequence: TGTGCCAGTACCCGGCCCGGGGCTCTGAGCACAGATACGCAGTATTTT.

The gene calls are TRBV5-1 and TRBJ1-2; D remains unclear. The CDR3 has 13 amino acids. Germline assignment: CDR1 SGHRS and CDR2 YFSETQ. Trimming took off 1 base at V and 6 bases at J, with 10 bases between the two ends. This CDR3 is CASSLPSGNGYTF. The CDR3 coding sequence is TGCGCCAGCAGCTTGCCCAGCGGGAATGGCTACACCTTC.

Concerning this clone itself: The junction departs from the called germline gene at one end, perhaps through a read error. The chain employs TRBV5-3 and TRBJ1-5; D gene unclear. TRBV5-3 is classed as an ORF, of uncertain function. The CDR3 covers 14 residues. The DNA of the CDR3 is TGTGCCAGCAGCTTGGACCCCTTCAATCAGCCCCAGCATTTT. This codes for CASSLDPFNQPQHF.

The chain joins TRBV5-1 to TRBJ2-7; D gene ambiguous. There are 13 residues in the CDR3. Germline CDR1 SGHRS, CDR2 YFSETQ. V lost 4 bases to trimming and J lost 0 bases, with 8 bases between them. The DNA of the CDR3 is TGCGCCAGCAGCAGGACCCTCTCCTACGAGCAGTACTTC. This codes for CASSRTLSYEQYF.